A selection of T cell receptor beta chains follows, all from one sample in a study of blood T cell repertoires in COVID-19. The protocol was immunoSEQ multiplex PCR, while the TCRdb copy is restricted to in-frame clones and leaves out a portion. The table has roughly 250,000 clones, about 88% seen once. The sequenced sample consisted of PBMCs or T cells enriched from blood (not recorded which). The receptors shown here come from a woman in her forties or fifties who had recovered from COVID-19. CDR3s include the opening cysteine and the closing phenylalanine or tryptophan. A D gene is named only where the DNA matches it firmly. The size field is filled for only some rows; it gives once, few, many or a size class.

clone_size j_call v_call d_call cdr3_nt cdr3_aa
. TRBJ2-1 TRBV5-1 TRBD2 TGCGCCAGCAGCTTGTCCCCAGCGGGAGGGCGCAATGAGCAGTTCTTC CASSLSPAGGRNEQFF
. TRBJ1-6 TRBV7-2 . TGTGCCAGCAGGCAAAACAGGGTGGTTGATTCACCCCTCCACTTT CASRQNRVVDSPLHF
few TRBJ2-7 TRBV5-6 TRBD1 TGTGCCAGCAGCTTGACCGGGACAGTTATATGGTACTTC CASSLTGTVIWYF
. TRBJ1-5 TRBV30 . TGTGCCTGGAGTCGGGTGGGTCAGCCCCAGCATTTT CAWSRVGQPQHF
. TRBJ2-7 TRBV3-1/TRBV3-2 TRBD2 TGTGCCAGCAGCCAAGTGATACTAGCGGGAGGGTCCTACGAGCAGTACTTC CASSQVILAGGSYEQYF
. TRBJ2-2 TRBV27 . TGTGCCAGCAGTTTTCGGTCAAGTGGGGAGCTGTTTTTT CASSFRSSGELFF
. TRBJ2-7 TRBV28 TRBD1 TGTGCCAGCAGTTTAAGGGACAGGGGACCCTACGAGCAGTACTTC CASSLRDRGPYEQYF
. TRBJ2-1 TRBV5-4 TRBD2 TGTGCCAGCAGCTTGGTTGGACTAGCGGCGAATGAGCAGTTCTTC CASSLVGLAANEQFF
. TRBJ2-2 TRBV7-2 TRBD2 TGTGCCAGCAGCTTAGCGAGGAGGACTAGCGGGTCGAACACCGGGGAGCTGTTTTTT CASSLARRTSGSNTGELFF
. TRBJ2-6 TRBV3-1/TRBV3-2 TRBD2 TGTGCCAGCAGCCGAGGACTAGCGGGCTCTGGGGCCAACGTCCTGACTTTC CASSRGLAGSGANVLTF
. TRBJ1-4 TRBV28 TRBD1 TGTGCCAGCAGTTTCCAGGGGGCGCGAGAAAAACTGTTTTTT CASSFQGAREKLFF
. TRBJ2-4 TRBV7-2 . TGTGCCAGCAGCTTAGGAGAAAGATTCAAGGCCAAAAACATTCAGTACTTC CASSLGERFKAKNIQYF
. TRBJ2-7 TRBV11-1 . TGTGCCAGCGGACCGGGGTCGCGGGGCCGCTCCTACGAGCAGTACTTC CASGPGSRGRSYEQYF
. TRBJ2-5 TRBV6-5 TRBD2 TGTGCCAGCAGTCCCGGGACTAGCCTGGAGACCCAGTACTTC CASSPGTSLETQYF
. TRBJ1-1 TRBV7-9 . TGTGCCAGCAGCTTTGCCGAGGGGGGGCGTGGAGCTTTCTTT CASSFAEGGRGAFF